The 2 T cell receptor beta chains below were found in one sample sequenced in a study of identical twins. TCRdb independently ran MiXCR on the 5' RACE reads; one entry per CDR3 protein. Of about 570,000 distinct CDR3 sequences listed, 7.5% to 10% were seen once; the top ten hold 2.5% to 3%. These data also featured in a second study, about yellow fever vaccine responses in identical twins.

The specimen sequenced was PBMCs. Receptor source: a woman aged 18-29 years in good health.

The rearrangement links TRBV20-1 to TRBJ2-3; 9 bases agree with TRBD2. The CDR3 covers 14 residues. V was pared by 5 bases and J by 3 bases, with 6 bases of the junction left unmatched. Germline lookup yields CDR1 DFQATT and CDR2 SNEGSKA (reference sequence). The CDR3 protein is CSAGGRAATDTQYF. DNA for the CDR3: TGCAGTGCTGGCGGGAGGGCCGCGACAGATACGCAGTATTTT.

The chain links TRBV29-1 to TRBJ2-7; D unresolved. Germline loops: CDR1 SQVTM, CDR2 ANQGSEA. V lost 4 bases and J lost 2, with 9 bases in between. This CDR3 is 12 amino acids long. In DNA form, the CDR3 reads TGCAGCGTTGGTAACACAGCCTACGAGCAGTACTTC. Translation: CSVGNTAYEQYF.